Here is one T cell receptor (beta chain) with its context. This record comes from a study of blood T cell repertoires in COVID-19. For the study at large: Acute and convalescent COVID-19 samples came from the United States, Italy and Spain. Nucleic acid was either cDNA or gDNA, and it came from T cells, B-cell-depleted T cells, or PBMCs.

Germline V lookup: CDR1 SGHVS, CDR2 FQNEAQ. CDR3 length: 17 amino acids. Between the trimmed V and J ends, which lost 5 bases and 0 bases, there was a span of 17 bases. Generated by immunoSEQ multiplex PCR, the TCRdb table keeps only in-frame clones and is missing some. The sample carries 130,000 to 150,000 clones, 81% recorded once. The sample taken for sequencing was peripheral blood. This sequence was found in a human donor with acute or convalescent COVID-19. The donor label of this sample is uncertain. The genes are TRBV7-8 and TRBJ2-1; D is possibly TRBD2 (8 bases). The CDR3: CASSREGATSSYNEQFF. The CDR3 DNA reads TGTGCCAGCAGCCGGGAGGGGGCTACCAGCTCCTACAATGAGCAGTTCTTC.